A single sample gave rise to the 6 T cell receptor beta chains below, sequenced in a study of shared clonotypes between healthy human individuals. Repertoires were generated with immunoSEQ multiplex PCR, while TCRdb's copy carries only in-frame clones and drops some. This table has around 640,000 clones, approximately 96% appearing once. As defined, naive CD8 cells were CD45RO-negative and positively selected for CCR7, with terminally differentiated effector memory CD45RA+ cells excluded. The material sequenced was naive CD8+ T cells sorted from blood. The receptors here all came from a woman between 25 and 40 years old in good health.

The CDR3, as DNA: TGTGCAAGTCGCGCCGACAGGGTTGACTATGGCTACACCTTC. This translates into CASRADRVDYGYTF. V gene TRBV12-2 combines with J gene TRBJ1-2; TRBD1, the table's D call, was not compared with the DNA. TRBV12-2 is a pseudogene. CDR3 size: 14 residues.

The chain combines TRBV5-6 with TRBJ2-1; 7 bases map to TRBD2. Germline V CDR1 and CDR2: SGHDT, YYEEEE. V shed 0 bases and J 7 bases; nucleotides not matched to a gene: 10. CDR3 size: 16 residues. This chain's CDR3 is CASSLVREGSGNEQFF. The CDR3, as DNA: TGTGCCAGCAGCTTGGTGAGGGAGGGATCGGGGAATGAGCAGTTCTTC.

DNA of the CDR3: TGTGCCAGCAGACCCAAAGGACGATCTGGAAACACCATATATTTT. Protein: CASRPKGRSGNTIYF. The V call is TRBV27, the J call TRBJ1-3; no definite D call. The CDR3 extends over 15 amino acids. The germline V gene encodes CDR1 MNHEY and CDR2 SMNVEV (reference sequence). V was trimmed by 6 bases and J by 1 base, leaving 13 bases between them.

The CDR3 here is CATSRDFTNNYGYTF. Here the CDR3 DNA reads TGTGCCACCAGCAGAGATTTCACGAATAACTATGGCTACACCTTC. This rearrangement joins TRBV15 to TRBJ1-2, with D unresolved. The V and J ends lost 0 bases and 1 base respectively, with 9 bases between them. Germline-derived CDR1 and CDR2 are LNHNV and YYDKDF (reference sequence). This CDR3 comprises 15 residues.

The rearrangement links TRBV30 to TRBJ2-2; TRBD1 aligns across 9 bases. Germline loops: CDR1 GTSNPN, CDR2 SVGIG (reference sequence). The CDR3 consists of 14 residues. Trimming cost V 3 bases and J 6 bases; bases outside gene matches: 5. DNA of the CDR3: TGTGCCTGGAGGAAACAGGGGGCCGCCGGGGAGCTGTTTTTT. Protein sequence: CAWRKQGAAGELFF.

The rearrangement joins TRBV29-1 to TRBJ2-7, with TRBD1 matching 7 bases. Looked up from germline, CDR1 is SQVTM and CDR2 is ANQGSEA. With 7 bases clipped from V and 1 base from J, the junction kept 7 bases outside the gene matches. The CDR3 covers 13 residues. Here the CDR3 reads CSARQGESYEQYF. The DNA for the CDR3 is TGCAGCGCTCGACAGGGAGAGTCCTACGAGCAGTACTTC.